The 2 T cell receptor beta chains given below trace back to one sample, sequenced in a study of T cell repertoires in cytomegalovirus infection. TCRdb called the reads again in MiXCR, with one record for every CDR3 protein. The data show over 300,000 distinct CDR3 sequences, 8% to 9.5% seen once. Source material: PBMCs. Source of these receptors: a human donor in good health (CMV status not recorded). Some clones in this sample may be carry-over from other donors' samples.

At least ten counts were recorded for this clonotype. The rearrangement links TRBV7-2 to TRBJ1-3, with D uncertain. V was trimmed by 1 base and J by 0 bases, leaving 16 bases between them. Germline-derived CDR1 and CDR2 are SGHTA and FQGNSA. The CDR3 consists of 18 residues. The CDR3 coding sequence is TGTGCCAGCAGCTTAGGACGATGGGCAGCAACCTCTGGAAACACCATATATTTT. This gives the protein CASSLGRWAATSGNTIYF.

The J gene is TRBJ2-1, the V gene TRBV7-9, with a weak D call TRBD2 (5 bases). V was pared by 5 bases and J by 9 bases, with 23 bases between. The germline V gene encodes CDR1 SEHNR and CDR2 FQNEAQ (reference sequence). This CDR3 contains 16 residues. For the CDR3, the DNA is TGTGCCAGCAGCCCGAATGAAGAGAGGGTGGTGGGTGAGCAGTTCTTC. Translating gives CASSPNEERVVGEQFF. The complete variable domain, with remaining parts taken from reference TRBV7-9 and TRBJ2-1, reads DTGVSQNPRHKITKRGQNVTFRCDPISEHNRLYWYRQTLGQGPEFLTYFQNEAQLEKSRLLSDRFSAERPKGSFSTLEIQRTEQGDSAMYLCASSPNEERVVGEQFFGPGTRLTVL.